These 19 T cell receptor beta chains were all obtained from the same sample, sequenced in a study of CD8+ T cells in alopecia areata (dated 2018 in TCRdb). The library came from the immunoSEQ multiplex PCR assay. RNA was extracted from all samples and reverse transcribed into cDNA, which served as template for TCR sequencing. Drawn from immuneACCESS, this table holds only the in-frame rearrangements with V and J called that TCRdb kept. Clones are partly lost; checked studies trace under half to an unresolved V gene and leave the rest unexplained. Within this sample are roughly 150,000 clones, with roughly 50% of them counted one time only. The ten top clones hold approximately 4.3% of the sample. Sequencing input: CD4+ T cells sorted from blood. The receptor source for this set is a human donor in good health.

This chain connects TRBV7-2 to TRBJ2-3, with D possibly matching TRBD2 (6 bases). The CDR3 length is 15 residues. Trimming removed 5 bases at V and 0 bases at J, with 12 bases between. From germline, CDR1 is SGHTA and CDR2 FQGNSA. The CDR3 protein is CASSRRSGSTDTQYF. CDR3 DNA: TGTGCCAGCAGCCGGAGGAGCGGGAGCACAGATACGCAGTATTTT.

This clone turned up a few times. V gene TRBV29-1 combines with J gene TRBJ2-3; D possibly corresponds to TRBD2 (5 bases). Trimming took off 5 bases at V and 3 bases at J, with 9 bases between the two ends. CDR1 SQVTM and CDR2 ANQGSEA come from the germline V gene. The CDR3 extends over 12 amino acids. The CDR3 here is CSVLRATDTQYF. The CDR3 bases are TGCAGCGTTCTGCGGGCGACAGATACGCAGTATTTT.

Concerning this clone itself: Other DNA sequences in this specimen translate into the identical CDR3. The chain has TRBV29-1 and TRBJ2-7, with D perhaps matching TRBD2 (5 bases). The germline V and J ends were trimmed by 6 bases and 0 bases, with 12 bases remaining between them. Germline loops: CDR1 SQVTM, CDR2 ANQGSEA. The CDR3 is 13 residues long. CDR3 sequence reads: CSVARGPSYEQYF. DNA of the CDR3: TGCAGCGTGGCACGGGGTCCCTCCTACGAGCAGTACTTC.

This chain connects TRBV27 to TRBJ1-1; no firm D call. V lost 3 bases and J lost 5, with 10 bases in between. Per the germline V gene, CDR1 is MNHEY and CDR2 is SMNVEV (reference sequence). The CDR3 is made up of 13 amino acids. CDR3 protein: CASSFRQLTEAFF. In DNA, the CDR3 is TGTGCCAGCAGTTTTCGCCAGCTAACTGAAGCTTTCTTT.

DNA of the CDR3: TGTGCCAGTTCGCCGGGACTAGCAGTGAGTGAGCAGTTCTTC. Protein product: CASSPGLAVSEQFF. The chain is built from TRBV2 and TRBJ2-1; TRBD2 matches 9 bases. Germline V gives CDR1 SNHLY, CDR2 FYNNEI. CDR3 length: 14 residues. The junction had 12 bases not matched to a gene; V was cut back by 9 bases and J by 9 bases.

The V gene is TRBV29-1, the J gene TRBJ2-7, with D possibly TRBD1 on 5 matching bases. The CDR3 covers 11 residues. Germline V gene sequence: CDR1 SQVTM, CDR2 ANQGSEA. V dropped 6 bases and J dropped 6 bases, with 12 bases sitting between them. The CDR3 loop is CSVEQVGEQYF. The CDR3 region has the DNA TGCAGCGTCGAACAGGTGGGCGAGCAGTACTTC.

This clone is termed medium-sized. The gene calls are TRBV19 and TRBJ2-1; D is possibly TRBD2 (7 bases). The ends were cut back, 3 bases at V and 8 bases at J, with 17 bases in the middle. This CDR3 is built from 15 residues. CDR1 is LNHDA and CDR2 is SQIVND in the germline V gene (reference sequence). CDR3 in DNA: TGTGCCAGTAGTATGGACCGTCTAGGGGGGGATGAGCAGTTCTTC. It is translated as CASSMDRLGGDEQFF. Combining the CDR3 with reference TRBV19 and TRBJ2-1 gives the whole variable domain DGGITQSPKYLFRKEGQNVTLSCEQNLNHDAMYWYRQDPGQGLRLIYYSQIVNDFQKGDIAEGYSVSREKKESFPLTVTSAQKNPTAFYLCASSMDRLGGDEQFFGPGTRLTVL.

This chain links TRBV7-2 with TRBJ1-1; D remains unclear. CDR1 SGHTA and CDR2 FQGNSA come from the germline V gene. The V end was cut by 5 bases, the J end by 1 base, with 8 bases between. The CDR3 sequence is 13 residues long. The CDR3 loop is CASSDTPNTEAFF. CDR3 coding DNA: TGTGCCAGCAGCGATACACCGAACACTGAAGCTTTCTTT.

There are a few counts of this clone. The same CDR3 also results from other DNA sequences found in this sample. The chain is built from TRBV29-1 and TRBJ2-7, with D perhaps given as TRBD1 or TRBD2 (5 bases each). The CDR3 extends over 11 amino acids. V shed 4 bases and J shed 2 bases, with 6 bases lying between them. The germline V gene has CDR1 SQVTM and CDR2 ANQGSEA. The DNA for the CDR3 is TGCAGCGTTGCGGGACCCTACGAGCAGTACTTC. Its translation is CSVAGPYEQYF.

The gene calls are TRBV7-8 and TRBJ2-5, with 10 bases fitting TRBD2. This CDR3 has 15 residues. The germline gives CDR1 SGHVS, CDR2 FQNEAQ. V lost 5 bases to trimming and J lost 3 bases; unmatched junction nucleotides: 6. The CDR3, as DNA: TGTGCCAGCAGCGGGCCGGGACTAGCGAAAGAGACCCAGTACTTC. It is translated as CASSGPGLAKETQYF.

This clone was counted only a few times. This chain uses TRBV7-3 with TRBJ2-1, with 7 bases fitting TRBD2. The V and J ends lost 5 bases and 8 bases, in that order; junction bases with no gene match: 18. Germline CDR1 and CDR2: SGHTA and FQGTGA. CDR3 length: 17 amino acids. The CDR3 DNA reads TGTGCCAGCAGCCCTCTAGCGGACTCACGGAGAAGGGATGAGCAGTTCTTC. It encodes CASSPLADSRRRDEQFF.

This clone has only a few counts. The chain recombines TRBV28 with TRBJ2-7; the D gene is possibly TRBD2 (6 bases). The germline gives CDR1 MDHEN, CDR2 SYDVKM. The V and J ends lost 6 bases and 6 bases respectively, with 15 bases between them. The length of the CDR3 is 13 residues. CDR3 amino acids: CASSPGGKLEQYF. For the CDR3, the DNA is TGTGCCAGCAGCCCCGGAGGGAAGCTCGAGCAGTACTTC.

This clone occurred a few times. The CDR3 DNA sequence: TGTGCCATAAGAAGCGGGGCCCTTGGAGATACGCAGTATTTT. It yields the protein CAIRSGALGDTQYF. The rearrangement uses TRBV10-3 and TRBJ2-3, with 7 bases lining up with TRBD2. Germline V CDR1 and CDR2: ENHRY, SYGVKD. The V and J ends lost 9 bases and 5 bases, in that order; junction bases with no gene match: 11. This CDR3 spans 14 amino acids.

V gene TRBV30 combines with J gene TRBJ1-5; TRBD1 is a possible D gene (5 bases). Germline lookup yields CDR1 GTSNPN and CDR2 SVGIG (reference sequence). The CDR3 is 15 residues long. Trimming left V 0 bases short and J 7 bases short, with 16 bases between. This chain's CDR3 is CAWSVGARSRQPQHF. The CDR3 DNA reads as TGTGCCTGGAGTGTAGGGGCCAGGTCCCGGCAGCCCCAGCATTTT.

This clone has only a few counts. The CDR3 nucleotides are TGTGCCAGCAGCTTAAGGGGCGATTCGGGAGGAGAGACCCAGTACTTC. Amino acid sequence: CASSLRGDSGGETQYF. The V call is TRBV11-2, the J call TRBJ2-5, with 7 bases that match TRBD2. Looked up from germline, CDR1 is SGHAT and CDR2 is FQNNGV. Unmatched junction bases numbered 10, after V lost 2 bases and J lost 4 bases. There are 16 residues in the CDR3.

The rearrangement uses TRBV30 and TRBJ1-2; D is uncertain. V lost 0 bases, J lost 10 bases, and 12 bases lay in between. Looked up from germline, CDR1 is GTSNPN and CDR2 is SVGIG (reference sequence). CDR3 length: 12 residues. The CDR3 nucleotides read TGTGCCTGGAGTGTAAATAAGGGATTCTACACCTTC. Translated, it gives CAWSVNKGFYTF.

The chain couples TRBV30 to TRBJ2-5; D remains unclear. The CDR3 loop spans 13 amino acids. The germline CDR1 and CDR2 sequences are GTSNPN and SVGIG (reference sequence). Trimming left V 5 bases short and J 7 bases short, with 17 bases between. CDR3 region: CAWHSKYLGTQYF. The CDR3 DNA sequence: TGTGCCTGGCACTCGAAATACTTGGGGACCCAGTACTTC.

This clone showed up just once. In DNA form, the CDR3 reads TGCGCCAGCAGCTACACGGGGCATTCAAATGAGCAGTTCTTC. Amino acids: CASSYTGHSNEQFF. J is TRBJ2-1 and V is TRBV5-1, with D perhaps given as TRBD1 or TRBD2 (5 bases each). Between the trimmed V and J ends, which lost 3 bases and 7 bases, there was a span of 14 bases. Germline-derived CDR1 and CDR2 are SGHRS and YFSETQ. The CDR3 is 14 amino acids.

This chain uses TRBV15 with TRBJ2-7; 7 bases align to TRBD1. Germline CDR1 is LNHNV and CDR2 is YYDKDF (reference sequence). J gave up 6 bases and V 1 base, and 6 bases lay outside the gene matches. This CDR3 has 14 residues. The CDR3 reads CATSRVRRQGEQYF. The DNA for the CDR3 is TGTGCCACCAGCAGAGTTCGTCGACAGGGCGAGCAGTACTTC.